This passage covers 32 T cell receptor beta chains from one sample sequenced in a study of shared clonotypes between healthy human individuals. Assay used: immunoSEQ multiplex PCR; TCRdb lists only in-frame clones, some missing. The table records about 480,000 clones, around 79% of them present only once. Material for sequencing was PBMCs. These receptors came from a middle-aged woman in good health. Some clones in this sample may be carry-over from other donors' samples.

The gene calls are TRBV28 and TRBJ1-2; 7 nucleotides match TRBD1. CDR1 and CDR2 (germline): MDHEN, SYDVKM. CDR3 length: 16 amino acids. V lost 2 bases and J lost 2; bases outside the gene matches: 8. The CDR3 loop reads CASSLLVRGRNYGYTF. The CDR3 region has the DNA TGTGCCAGCAGTTTACTGGTTAGGGGGCGGAACTATGGCTACACCTTC.

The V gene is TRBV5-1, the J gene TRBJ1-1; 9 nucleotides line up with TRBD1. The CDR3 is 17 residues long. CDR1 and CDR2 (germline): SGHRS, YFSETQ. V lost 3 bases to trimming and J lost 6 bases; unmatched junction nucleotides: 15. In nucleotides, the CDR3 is TGCGCCAGCAGCTGGTATCCGGGACAGGGAGAGGTCTCTGAAGCTTTCTTT. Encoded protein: CASSWYPGQGEVSEAFF.

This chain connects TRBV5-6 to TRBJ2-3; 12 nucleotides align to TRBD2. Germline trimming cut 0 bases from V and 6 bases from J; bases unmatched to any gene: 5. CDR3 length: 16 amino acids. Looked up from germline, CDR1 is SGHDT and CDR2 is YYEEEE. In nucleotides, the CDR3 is TGTGCCAGCAGCTTGGTGACTAGCGGGAGAGGTGATACGCAGTATTTT. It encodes CASSLVTSGRGDTQYF.

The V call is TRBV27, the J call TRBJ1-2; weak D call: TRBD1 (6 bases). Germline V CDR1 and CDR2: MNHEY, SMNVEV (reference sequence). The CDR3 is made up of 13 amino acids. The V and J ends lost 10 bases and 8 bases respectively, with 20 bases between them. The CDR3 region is CATRTARLGGYTF. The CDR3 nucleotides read TGTGCCACCCGGACAGCACGACTAGGCGGCTACACCTTC.

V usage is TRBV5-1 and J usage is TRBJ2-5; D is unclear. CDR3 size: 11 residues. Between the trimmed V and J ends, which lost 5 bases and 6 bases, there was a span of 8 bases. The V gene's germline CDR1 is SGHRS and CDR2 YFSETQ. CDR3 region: CASSTQQTQYF. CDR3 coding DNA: TGCGCCAGCAGTACTCAGCAGACCCAGTACTTC.

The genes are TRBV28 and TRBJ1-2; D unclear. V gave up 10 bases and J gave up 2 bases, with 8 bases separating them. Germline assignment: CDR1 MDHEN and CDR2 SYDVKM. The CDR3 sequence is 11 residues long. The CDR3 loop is CATRLNYGYTF. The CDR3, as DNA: TGTGCCACCAGACTGAACTATGGCTACACCTTC.

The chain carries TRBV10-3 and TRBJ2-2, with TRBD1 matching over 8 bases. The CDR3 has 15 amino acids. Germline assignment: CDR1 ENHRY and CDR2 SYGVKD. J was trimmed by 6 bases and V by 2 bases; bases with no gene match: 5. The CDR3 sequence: CAISEGQGDAGELFF. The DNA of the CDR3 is TGTGCCATCAGTGAGGGACAGGGTGACGCCGGGGAGCTGTTTTTT.

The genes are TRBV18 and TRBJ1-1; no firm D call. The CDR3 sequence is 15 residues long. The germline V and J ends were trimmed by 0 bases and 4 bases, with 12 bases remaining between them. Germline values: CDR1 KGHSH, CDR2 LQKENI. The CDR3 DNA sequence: TGTGCCAGCTCACCACCGAGTCTCAGCGGCACTGAAGCTTTCTTT. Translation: CASSPPSLSGTEAFF.

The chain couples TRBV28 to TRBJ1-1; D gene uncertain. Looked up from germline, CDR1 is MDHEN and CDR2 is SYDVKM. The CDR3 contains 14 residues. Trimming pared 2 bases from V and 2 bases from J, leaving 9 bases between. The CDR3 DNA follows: TGTGCCAGCAGTTTAGGGCAGGAAAACACTGAAGCTTTCTTT. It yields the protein CASSLGQENTEAFF.

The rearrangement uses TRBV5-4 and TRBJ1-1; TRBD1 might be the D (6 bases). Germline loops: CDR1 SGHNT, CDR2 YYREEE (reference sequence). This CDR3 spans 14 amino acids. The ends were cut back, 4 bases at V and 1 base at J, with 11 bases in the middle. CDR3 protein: CASSLLQGNTEAFF. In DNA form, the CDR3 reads TGTGCCAGCAGCCTACTACAGGGGAACACTGAAGCTTTCTTT.

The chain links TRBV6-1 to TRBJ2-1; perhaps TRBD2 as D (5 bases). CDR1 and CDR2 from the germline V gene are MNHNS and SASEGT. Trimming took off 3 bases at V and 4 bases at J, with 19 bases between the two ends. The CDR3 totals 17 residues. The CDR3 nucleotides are TGTGCCAGCAGTGAGCCCGGATGGGGAGAGCGATACAATGAGCAGTTCTTC. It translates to CASSEPGWGERYNEQFF.

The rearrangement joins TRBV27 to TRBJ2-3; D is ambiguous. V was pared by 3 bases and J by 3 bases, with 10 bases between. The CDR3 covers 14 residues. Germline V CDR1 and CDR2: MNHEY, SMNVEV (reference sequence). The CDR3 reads CASSLQSHTDTQYF. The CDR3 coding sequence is TGTGCCAGCAGTTTGCAGAGTCATACAGATACGCAGTATTTT.

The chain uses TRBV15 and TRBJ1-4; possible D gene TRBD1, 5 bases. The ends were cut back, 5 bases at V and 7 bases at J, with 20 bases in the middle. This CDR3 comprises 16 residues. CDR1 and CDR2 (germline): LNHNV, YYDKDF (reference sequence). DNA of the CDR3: TGTGCCACCAGCGGGGCGTCCCACAATAGGGTTGAAAAACTGTTTTTT. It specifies CATSGASHNRVEKLFF.

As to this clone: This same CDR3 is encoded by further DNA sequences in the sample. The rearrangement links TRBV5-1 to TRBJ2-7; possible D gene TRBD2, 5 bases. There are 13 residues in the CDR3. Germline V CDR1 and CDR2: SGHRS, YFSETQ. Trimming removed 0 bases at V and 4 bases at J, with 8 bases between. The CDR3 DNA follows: TGCGCCAGCAGCTTGGCCAGAGGGTACGAGCAGTACTTC. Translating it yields CASSLARGYEQYF. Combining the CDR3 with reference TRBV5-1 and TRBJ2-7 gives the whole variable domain KAGVTQTPRYLIKTRGQQVTLSCSPISGHRSVSWYQQTPGQGLQFLFEYFSETQRNKGNFPGRFSGRQFSNSRSEMNVSTLELGDSALYLCASSLARGYEQYFGPGTRLTVT.

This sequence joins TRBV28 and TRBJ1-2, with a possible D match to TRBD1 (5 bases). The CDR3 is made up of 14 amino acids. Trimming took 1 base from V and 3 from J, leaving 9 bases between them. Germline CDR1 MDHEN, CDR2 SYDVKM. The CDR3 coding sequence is TGTGCCAGCAGTTTATCGGGGGGGGACTATGGCTACACCTTC. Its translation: CASSLSGGDYGYTF.

The CDR3 region is CASSHRDRGGYTF. The CDR3 DNA reads TGTGCCAGTAGTCACCGGGACAGGGGTGGCTACACCTTC. The V and J genes are TRBV19 and TRBJ1-2; 10 positions agree with TRBD1. V was pared by 5 bases and J by 7 bases, with 4 bases of the junction left unmatched. Germline CDR1 LNHDA, CDR2 SQIVND (reference sequence). CDR3 size: 13 residues.

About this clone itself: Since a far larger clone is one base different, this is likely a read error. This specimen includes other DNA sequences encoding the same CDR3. The CDR3 region is CSVGFGRTEAFF. The CDR3 DNA is TGTAGCGTTGGTTTCGGCCGCACTGAAGCTTTCTTT. V is TRBV29-1 and J is TRBJ1-1; D gene ambiguous. The CDR3 runs 12 residues. Germline V gene data show CDR1 as SQVTM and CDR2 as ANQGSEA.

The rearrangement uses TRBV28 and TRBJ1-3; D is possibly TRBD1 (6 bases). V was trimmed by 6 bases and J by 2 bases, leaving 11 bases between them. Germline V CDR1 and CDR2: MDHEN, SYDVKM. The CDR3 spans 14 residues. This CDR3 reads CASREQGPGNTIYF. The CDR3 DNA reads TGTGCCAGCAGGGAACAGGGCCCTGGAAACACCATATATTTT.

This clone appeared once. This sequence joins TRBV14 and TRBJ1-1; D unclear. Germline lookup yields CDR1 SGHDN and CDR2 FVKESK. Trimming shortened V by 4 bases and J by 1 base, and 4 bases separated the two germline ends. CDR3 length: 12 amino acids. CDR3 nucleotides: TGTGCCAGCAGCCGGCCGAACACTGAAGCTTTCTTT. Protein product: CASSRPNTEAFF.

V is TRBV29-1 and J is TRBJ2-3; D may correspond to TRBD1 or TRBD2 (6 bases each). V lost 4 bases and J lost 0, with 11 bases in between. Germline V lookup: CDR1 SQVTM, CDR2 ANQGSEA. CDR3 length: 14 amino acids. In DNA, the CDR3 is TGCAGCGTTGGGAGGGGGACCAGCACAGATACGCAGTATTTT. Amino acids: CSVGRGTSTDTQYF.

In DNA form, the CDR3 reads TGTGCCAGCAGCTTAGGTCGCTCGACGGTTCAAGAGACCCAGTACTTC. Amino acids: CASSLGRSTVQETQYF. This chain uses TRBV7-9 with TRBJ2-5; D is unresolved. The V end was cut by 1 base, the J end by 2 bases, with 14 bases between. The CDR3 totals 16 residues. Per germline, CDR1 SEHNR and CDR2 FQNEAQ (reference sequence).

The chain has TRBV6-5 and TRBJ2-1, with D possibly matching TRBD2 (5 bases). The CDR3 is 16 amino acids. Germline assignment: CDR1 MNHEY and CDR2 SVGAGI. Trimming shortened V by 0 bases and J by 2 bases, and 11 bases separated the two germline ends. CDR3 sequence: CASSYSLQAAYNEQFF. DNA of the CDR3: TGTGCCAGCAGTTACTCCCTTCAAGCGGCCTACAATGAGCAGTTCTTC.

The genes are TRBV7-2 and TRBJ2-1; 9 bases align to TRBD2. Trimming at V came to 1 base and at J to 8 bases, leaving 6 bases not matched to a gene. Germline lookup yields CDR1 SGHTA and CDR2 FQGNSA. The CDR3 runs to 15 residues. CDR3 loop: CASSLDAGGPYEQFF. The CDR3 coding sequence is TGTGCCAGCAGCTTAGATGCGGGAGGGCCTTATGAGCAGTTCTTC.

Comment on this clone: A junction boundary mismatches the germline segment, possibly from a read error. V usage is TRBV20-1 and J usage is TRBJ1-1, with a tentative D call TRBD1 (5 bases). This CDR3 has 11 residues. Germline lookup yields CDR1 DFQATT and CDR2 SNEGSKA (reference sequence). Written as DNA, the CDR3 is TGCAGTGCTCTACAGGCGCCCCTGGGTATCTTT. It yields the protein CSALQAPLGIF.

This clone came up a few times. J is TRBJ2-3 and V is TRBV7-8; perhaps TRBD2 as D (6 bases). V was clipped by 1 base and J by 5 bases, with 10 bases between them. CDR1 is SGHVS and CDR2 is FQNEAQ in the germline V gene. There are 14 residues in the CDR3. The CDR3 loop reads CASSLGGGVDTQYF. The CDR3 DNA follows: TGTGCCAGCAGCTTAGGAGGAGGGGTAGATACGCAGTATTTT.

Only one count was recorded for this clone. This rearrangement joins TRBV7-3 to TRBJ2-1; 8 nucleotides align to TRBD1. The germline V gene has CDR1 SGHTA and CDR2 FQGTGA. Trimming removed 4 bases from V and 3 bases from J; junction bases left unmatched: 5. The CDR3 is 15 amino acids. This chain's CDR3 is CASSSSGQVYNEQFF. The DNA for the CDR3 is TGTGCCAGCAGCTCCTCGGGACAGGTCTACAATGAGCAGTTCTTC.

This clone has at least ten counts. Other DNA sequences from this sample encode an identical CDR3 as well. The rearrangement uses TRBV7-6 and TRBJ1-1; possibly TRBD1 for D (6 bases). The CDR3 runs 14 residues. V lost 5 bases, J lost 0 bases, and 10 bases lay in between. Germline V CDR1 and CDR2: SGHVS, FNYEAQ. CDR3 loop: CASSPTGLNTEAFF. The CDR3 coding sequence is TGTGCCAGCAGCCCGACAGGCCTGAACACTGAAGCTTTCTTT.

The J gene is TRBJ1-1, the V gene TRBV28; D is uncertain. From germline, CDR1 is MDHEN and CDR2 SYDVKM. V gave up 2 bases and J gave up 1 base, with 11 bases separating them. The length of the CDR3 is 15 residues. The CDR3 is CASSLGRVRNTEAFF. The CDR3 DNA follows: TGTGCCAGCAGTTTAGGGCGAGTACGGAACACTGAAGCTTTCTTT.

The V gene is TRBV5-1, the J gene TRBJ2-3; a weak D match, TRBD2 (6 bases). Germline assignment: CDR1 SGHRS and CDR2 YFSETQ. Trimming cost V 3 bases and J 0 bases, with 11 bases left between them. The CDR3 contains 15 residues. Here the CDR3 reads CASSYGRTSTDTQYF. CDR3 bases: TGCGCCAGCAGCTATGGGAGGACTAGCACAGATACGCAGTATTTT.

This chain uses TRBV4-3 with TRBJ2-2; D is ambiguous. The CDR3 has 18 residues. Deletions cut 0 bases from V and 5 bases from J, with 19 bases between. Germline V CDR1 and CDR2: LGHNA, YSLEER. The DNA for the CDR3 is TGCGCCAGCAGCCAAGAGCCCTTGAAGTCGCCCGGGACCGGGGAGCTGTTTTTT. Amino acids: CASSQEPLKSPGTGELFF.

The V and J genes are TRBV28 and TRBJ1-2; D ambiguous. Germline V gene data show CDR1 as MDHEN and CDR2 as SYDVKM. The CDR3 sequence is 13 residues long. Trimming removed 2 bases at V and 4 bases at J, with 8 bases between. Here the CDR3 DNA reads TGTGCCAGCAGTTTAGGTGGGCCCTATGGCTACACCTTC. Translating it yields CASSLGGPYGYTF.

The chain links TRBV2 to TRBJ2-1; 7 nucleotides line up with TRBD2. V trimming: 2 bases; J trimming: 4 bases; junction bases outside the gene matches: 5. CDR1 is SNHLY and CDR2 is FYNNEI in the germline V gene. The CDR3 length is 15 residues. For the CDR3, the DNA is TGTGCCAGCAGTGAAAGAAGCGGGGCATACAATGAGCAGTTCTTC. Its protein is CASSERSGAYNEQFF.